These 5 T cell receptor beta chains were sequenced from one sample in a study of T cells in Graves' hyperthyroidism and ophthalmopathy. RNA transcripts provided the source from which TCR beta CDR3 regions were amplified. The study used the HTBI primer set for a first-round RT-PCR of the TCR CDR3. Each CDR3 protein is one row after TCRdb ran MiXCR on the multiplex PCR reads. The sample lists around 390,000 distinct CDR3 sequences; roughly 14% were seen once. Source material: blood. The receptors stem from a woman in her 30s with Graves' ophthalmopathy.

The chain carries TRBV20-1 and TRBJ2-7; TRBD1 aligns across 11 bases. Trimming took 0 bases from V and 2 from J; bases not matched to a gene: 3. This CDR3 comprises 15 residues. Germline CDR1 DFQATT, CDR2 SNEGSKA (reference sequence). This CDR3 is CSARDPGQGAYEQYF. Written as DNA, the CDR3 is TGCAGTGCTAGAGATCCGGGACAGGGGGCCTACGAGCAGTACTTC.

This clonotype was recorded at least ten times. This CDR3 is CASSRRTSGGVDEQFF. CDR3 coding DNA: TGCGCCAGCAGCAGGCGGACTAGCGGGGGGGTCGATGAGCAGTTCTTC. The chain combines TRBV5-1 with TRBJ2-1; TRBD2 matches at 15 bases. CDR3 length: 16 residues. Trimming cost V 4 bases and J 8 bases; bases outside gene matches: 7. Germline assignment: CDR1 SGHRS and CDR2 YFSETQ. The full variable domain, rest sourced from reference TRBV5-1 and TRBJ2-1, is KAGVTQTPRYLIKTRGQQVTLSCSPISGHRSVSWYQQTPGQGLQFLFEYFSETQRNKGNFPGRFSGRQFSNSRSEMNVSTLELGDSALYLCASSRRTSGGVDEQFFGPGTRLTVL.

This clonotype was found many times. This chain links TRBV12-5 with TRBJ2-3; 10 nucleotides match TRBD2. The CDR3 runs to 16 residues. Germline V gene sequence: CDR1 LGHNT, CDR2 FRNRAP. The trim removed 11 bases at V and 0 bases at J, leaving 11 bases unmatched. CDR3 sequence: CAVWLAGDSSTDTQYF. Written as DNA, the CDR3 is TGTGCTGTTTGGCTAGCGGGGGATTCGAGCACAGATACGCAGTATTTT.

In this sample, this clonotype turned up many times. The chain uses TRBV2 and TRBJ1-3, with TRBD1 matching 7 bases. In germline, CDR1 is SNHLY, CDR2 FYNNEI. Trimming took 6 bases from V and 4 from J; bases not matched to a gene: 15. The CDR3 consists of 17 residues. The CDR3 DNA follows: TGTGCCAGCAGGCGGGCTCCCGGGCAGGGGGTCGGAAACACCATATATTTT. It translates to CASRRAPGQGVGNTIYF.

This clonotype was seen at least ten times. The rearrangement links TRBV20-1 to TRBJ1-1, with D possibly being TRBD1 (6 bases). CDR3 length: 14 amino acids. Germline V CDR1 and CDR2: DFQATT, SNEGSKA (reference sequence). V lost 4 bases to trimming and J lost 1 base, with 13 bases between them. The CDR3 nucleotides read TGCAGTGCTATCCTCGGAGGGGGGAACACTGAAGCTTTCTTT. Translated, it gives CSAILGGGNTEAFF.